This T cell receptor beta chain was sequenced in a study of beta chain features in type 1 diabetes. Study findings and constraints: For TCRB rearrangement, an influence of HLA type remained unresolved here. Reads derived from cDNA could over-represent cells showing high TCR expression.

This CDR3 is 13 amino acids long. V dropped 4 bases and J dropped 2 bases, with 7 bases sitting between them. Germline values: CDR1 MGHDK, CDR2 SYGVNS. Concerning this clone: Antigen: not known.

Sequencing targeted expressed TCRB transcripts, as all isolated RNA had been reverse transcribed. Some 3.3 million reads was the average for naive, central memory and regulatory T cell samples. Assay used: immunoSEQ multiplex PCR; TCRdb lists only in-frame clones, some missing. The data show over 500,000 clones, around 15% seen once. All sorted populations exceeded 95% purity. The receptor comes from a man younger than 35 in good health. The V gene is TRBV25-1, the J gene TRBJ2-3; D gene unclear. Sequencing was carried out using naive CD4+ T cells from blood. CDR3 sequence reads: CASSGILTDTQYF. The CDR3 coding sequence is TGTGCCAGCAGTGGGATCCTCACAGATACGCAGTATTTT.